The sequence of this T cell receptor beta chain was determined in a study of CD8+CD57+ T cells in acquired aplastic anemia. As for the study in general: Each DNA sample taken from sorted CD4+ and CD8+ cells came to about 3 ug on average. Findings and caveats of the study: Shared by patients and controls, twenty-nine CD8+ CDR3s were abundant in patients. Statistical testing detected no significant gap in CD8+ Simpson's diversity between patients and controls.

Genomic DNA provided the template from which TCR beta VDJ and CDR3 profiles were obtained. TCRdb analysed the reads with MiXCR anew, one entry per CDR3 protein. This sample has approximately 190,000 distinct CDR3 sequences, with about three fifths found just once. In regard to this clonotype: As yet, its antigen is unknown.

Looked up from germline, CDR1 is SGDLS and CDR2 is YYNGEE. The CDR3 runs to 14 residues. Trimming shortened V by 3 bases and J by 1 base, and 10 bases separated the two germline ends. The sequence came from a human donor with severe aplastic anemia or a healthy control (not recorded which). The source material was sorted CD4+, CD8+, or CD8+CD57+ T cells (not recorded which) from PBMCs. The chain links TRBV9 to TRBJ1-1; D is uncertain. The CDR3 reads CASSEEIQNTEAFF. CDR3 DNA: TGTGCCAGCAGCGAAGAGATTCAGAACACTGAAGCTTTCTTT.